This TCR beta chain stems from a study of shared clonotypes between healthy human individuals (dated by TCRdb to 2020 to 2021). Notes on the research overall: The cohort included a few men and a couple of women between 18 and 49 years of age. For each donor, CD4 naive and CD4 memory were each given three plates, CD8 naive was given two plates, and CD8 memory was given one plate. The study deeply sequenced blood TCR repertoires of several healthy adults to estimate repertoire size and the extent of clonotype sharing between individuals. To increase sequencing depth and limit assay-specific biases, TCR repertoire library preparation and sequencing were carried out by different laboratories using diverse techniques. Leukapheresis yielded between about 0.8 and 9.5 billion PBMCs per donor.

A word on this clone: The antigen it recognizes is unknown. Nothing much larger sits one base from this clone, and base qualities are not available.

Unmatched junction bases come to 8, with V trimmed by 5 bases and J by 14 bases. The CDR3, cysteine through phenylalanine, is 13 amino acids long. Only the CDR3 portion is preserved as DNA: 39 bases, with reading frame beginning at the first base. Sequences MNHEY (CDR1) and SMNVEV (CDR2) are obtained from the germline V gene (reference sequence). The study at large found these results: Higher generation probabilities were observed for clonotypes shared by all four sorted-subset donors than for non-shared clonotypes. Pairwise subsampling indicated that sequencing depth was expected to affect the degree of clonotype sharing among donors. Estimated clonotype richness was generally larger for naive than for memory subsets. Sharing across four donors was observed for around 5% of naive CD4, around 3.5% of naive CD8, about 2.3% of memory CD4, and less than 0.45% of memory CD8 clonotypes. Sampling was limited to blood, and TCR repertoires in tissue likely differ from TCR repertoires in blood. Even with the large sequencing depth, rarefaction of the sorted-subset datasets indicated that sequencing was incomplete. Because the study included only a small number of donors, the genetic and exposure-history diversity represented was limited.

Using the deep immunoSEQ assay, multiplex PCR amplified TCR CDR3 regions from genomic DNA. For each cell subset, the extracted genomic DNA was distributed evenly across all wells of several immunoSEQ 96-well plates, and each plate served as one replicate. For sorted subsets, each replicate PCR was loaded with roughly 200 ng genomic DNA, equivalent to 30,000 or so T cell genomes. The purified libraries were quantified using a Qubit 3.0 fluorometer, sized with a Bioanalyzer 2100, and then quantified again using the KAPA Library Quantification kit. Every immunoSEQ 96-well plate was sequenced on a dedicated single-read 150-cycle Illumina NextSeq 550 flow cell. On the study's bioinformatics: Because only junctional sequences without quality scores were contained in the immunoSEQ output, filtering matching that applied to full-length reads could not be performed. To assign V/J genes and CDR3, sequences were annotated using PyIR, a Python wrapper for IgBLAST v1.9, with IMGT germline references. Reads with weak V/J assignments (E-value above 1e-6), missing CDR3, stop codons, out-of-frame junctions, or ambiguous translated residues were removed. V3J clonotypes were defined by identical inferred V gene, J gene, and CDR3 amino acid sequence. The percentage overlap between two repertoires was calculated by dividing the number of shared unique clonotypes by the size of the smaller repertoire. Repertoire richness was assessed with RTK rarefaction, the Chao1 estimator, and Recon v2.1 estimates of unobserved clonotypes. Generation probabilities for all TCRbeta clonotypes obtained by the gDNA method from several donors were computed using OLGA. Not all clones reach the TCRdb copy of this immuneACCESS table, which keeps in-frame sequences only. Checked studies attribute under half of the gap to unresolved V genes and leave the rest unexplained. D and trimming come from the DNA, and the V and J calls and clone size come from that table. For this sample the table gives some 2,500,000 clones, of which 93% were detected only once. The ten largest clones take up 0.36% of the sample.

Healthy HIV-negative adults with no recently reported acute infections or vaccinations were included as donors. Only Caucasian adults living in Nashville, Tennessee, USA were represented among the donors. Magnetic negative selection was used to enrich CD4+ T cells, after which naive cells were positively selected on CD45RA and the negative fraction became the memory subset. Blood was obtained by leukapheresis, after which PBMCs were separated by Ficoll-Histopaque density gradient centrifugation and cryopreserved in liquid nitrogen vapor phase. Purity and quantity of every magnetically sorted T cell population were checked by analytical flow cytometry. Genomic DNA was isolated from every sorted fraction and measured by UV absorbance on a Nanodrop 2000c.

The chain links TRBV27 with TRBJ2-1; 11 bases in the middle match TRBD2. The sample consisted of naive CD4+ T cells from PBMCs. What the cell subset or site label conveys for this sample: CD45RA+ positively selected. The TCR originated in a man aged 18 to 35 in good health. Some clones in this sample may be carry-over from other donors' samples. The CDR3 sequence is CASSPGGSGREFF. The nucleotide sequence is TGTGCCAGCAGTCCTGGAGGTAGCGGGAGGGAGTTCTTC.